The entry below gives a single T cell receptor (beta chain) sequence along with its context. The specificity of this receptor is unknown. Base qualities are not recorded, but no much larger clone differs from it by a single base. This entry comes from a study of blood T cell repertoires in COVID-19 (dated by TCRdb to about 2020). Concerning the study at large: Collaborator samples came from the United States, Italy and Spain and covered acute and convalescent phases of COVID-19. The prospective study material was composed of cDNA or gDNA derived from T cells, B-cell-depleted T cells, or PBMCs. Subjects who had been exposed to COVID-19, were actively infected with it, or had recovered from it provided the deeply sampled blood TCRbeta repertoires that made up the dataset. The repertoires were released in a freely available public database meant as a resource for research on the immune response to SARS-CoV-2. Samples were obtained from the ongoing ImmuneRACE study (first 160 participants) and from over 1,000 subjects provided by 6 global collaborators. Nearly every sample came with metadata listing a de-identified subject ID, COVID-19 status, age in years and sex. Where HLA class I and class II types were available, the types were taken from metadata supplied by the sample provider, not from assay-based typing.

In Seattle, one collaborating source enrolled patients while the infection was active and tracked those patients longitudinally over the course of disease. Each collaborating institution followed its own protocols to collect whole blood in K2EDTA tubes. For TCRbeta analysis, collaborator samples were shipped as frozen whole blood, as isolated PBMCs, or as DNA extracted from either sample type. CDR1 LNHDA and CDR2 SQIVND are derived from the germline V gene (reference sequence). The CDR3 measures 15 amino acids from cysteine to phenylalanine. Left in the record is the CDR3 DNA by itself, 45 bases read in frame from the first base. The germline V end is reduced by 3 bases and the J end by 6 bases; junction bases left unmatched: 8. The research as a whole found: Clinical and demographic metadata were provided uncurated, with the amount varying by source and participant.

TCRbeta CDR3 regions were amplified from genomic DNA using the immunoSEQ Assay, a bias-controlled multiplex PCR. The original methods were these. Nucleated cell counts per sample were estimated from amplification of reference gene primers within the assay. To quantify the absolute abundance of each unique TCRbeta CDR3 rearrangement, sequence reads were collapsed and filtered. For each sample, productive Simpson clonality was calculated by taking the square root of Simpson's diversity index across productive rearrangements. Not all clones reach the TCRdb copy of this immuneACCESS table, which keeps in-frame sequences only. Checked studies attribute under half of the gap to unresolved V genes and leave the rest unexplained. Clone size and V and J calls were adopted from that table, with D and trimming inferred from the DNA. The sample yields roughly 160,000 clones; around nine tenths were counted once. Just over 2.5% of the sample rests with the top ten.

This TCR derives from a woman aged 80 or older with COVID-19, enrolled during active disease. This sequence uses TRBV19 and TRBJ1-1; 9 middle bases align to TRBD1. The specimen was peripheral blood. The DNA reads TGTGCCAGTAGTATCGGGACAGGGACGTTCTCTGAAGCTTTCTTT. It encodes CASSIGTGTFSEAFF. Where the CDR3 stops, the reference TRBV19 and TRBJ1-1 genes take over; the full variable domain is DGGITQSPKYLFRKEGQNVTLSCEQNLNHDAMYWYRQDPGQGLRLIYYSQIVNDFQKGDIAEGYSVSREKKESFPLTVTSAQKNPTAFYLCASSIGTGTFSEAFFGQGTRLTVV.